This TCR beta chain was found in a study of shared clonotypes between healthy human individuals. The CDR3 totals 12 residues. V was trimmed by 3 bases and J by 7 bases, leaving 8 bases between them. CDR1 is SGHTS, CDR2 YDEGEE, per germline. Data came from immunoSEQ multiplex PCR; TCRdb stores just in-frame clones and leaves some out. The table includes 600,000 to 750,000 clones, 72% detected once. Sequenced: memory CD4+ T cells sorted from blood. Stated subset: CD45RA-negative fraction. The rearrangement links TRBV5-8 to TRBJ2-1; D is possibly TRBD2 (5 bases). The TCR was taken from a woman aged 25 to 39 in good health. The CDR3 loop is CASSSWTNEQFF. The DNA of the CDR3 is TGTGCCAGCAGCTCCTGGACTAATGAGCAGTTCTTC.